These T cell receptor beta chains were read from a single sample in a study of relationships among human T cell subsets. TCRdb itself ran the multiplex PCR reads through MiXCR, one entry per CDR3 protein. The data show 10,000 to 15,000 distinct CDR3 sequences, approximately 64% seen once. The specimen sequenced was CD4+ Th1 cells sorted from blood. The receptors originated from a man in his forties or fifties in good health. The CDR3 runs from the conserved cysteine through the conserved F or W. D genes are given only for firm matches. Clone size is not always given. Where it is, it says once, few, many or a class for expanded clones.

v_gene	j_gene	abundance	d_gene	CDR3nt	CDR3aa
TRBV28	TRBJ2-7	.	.	TGTGCCAGTCGCCCGGTTAGGGATGAGTCCTACGAGCAGTACTTC	CASRPVRDESYEQYF
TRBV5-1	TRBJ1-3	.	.	TGCGCCAGCAGCTTGGCAGCGAACTATCTGGACACCATATATTTT	CASSLAANYLDTIYF
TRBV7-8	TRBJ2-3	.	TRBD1	TGTGCCGGCAGCTTAGACTACAGGGGGACCCCCACAGATACGCAGTATTTT	CAGSLDYRGTPTDTQYF
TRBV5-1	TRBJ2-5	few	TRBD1	TGCGCCAGCAGCCCTCGACAGGGCCAAGAGACCCAGTACTTC	CASSPRQGQETQYF
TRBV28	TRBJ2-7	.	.	TGTGCCAGCAGTTTATTGACTGCCGCCTACGAGCAGTACTTC	CASSLLTAAYEQYF
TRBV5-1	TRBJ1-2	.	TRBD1	TGCGCCAGCAGCATCGGACAGGGATATGGCTACACCTTC	CASSIGQGYGYTF
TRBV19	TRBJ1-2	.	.	TGTGCCAGTCTCGGGCAGGGACCCTATGGCTACACCTTC	CASLGQGPYGYTF
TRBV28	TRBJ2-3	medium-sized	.	TGTGCCAGCAGTCTGGAGGGTACGCAGTATTTT	CASSLEGTQYF
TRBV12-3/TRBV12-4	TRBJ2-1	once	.	TGTGCCAGCACCCGGTGGGGACAAGACGAGCAGTTCTTC	CASTRWGQDEQFF
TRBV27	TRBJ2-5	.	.	TGTGCCAGCAGTCCCTCCCGACAGGTCCAAGAGACCCAGTACTTC	CASSPSRQVQETQYF
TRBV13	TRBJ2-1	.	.	TGTGCCAGCGGCTTCCGAGGCCCCTACAATGAGCAGTTCTTC	CASGFRGPYNEQFF
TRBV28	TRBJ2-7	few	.	TGTGCCAGCAGTTTTTCTTCCTCCGAGCAGTACTTC	CASSFSSSEQYF
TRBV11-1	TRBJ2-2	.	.	TGTGCCAGCAGCATCTTTTCCGGGGAGCTGTTTTTT	CASSIFSGELFF
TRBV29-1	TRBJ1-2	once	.	TGCAGCGTTGTGAGCCTCTATGGCTACACCTTC	CSVVSLYGYTF
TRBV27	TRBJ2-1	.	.	TGTGCCAGCAGTCCCCCACCTTACAATGAGCAGTTCTTC	CASSPPPYNEQFF
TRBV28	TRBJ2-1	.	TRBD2	TGTGCCAGCAGCTCACCGGGACTAGCGGGAGTAAGTGCGCAGTTCTTC	CASSSPGLAGVSAQFF
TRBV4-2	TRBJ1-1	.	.	TGTGCCAGCAGCTTCCGGACAGACATGAACACTGAAGCTTTCTTT	CASSFRTDMNTEAFF
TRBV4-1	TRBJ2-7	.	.	TGCGCCAGCAGCCAACCTCTAGCGTCCTCCCACTCCTACGAGCAGTACTTC	CASSQPLASSHSYEQYF
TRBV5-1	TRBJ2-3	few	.	TGCGCCAGCAGCTTGGGGCGGGAACGCGTCAGAGATACGCAGTATTTT	CASSLGRERVRDTQYF
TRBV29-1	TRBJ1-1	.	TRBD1	TGCAGCGTGAGGGGGACAGGGCATACTGAAGCTTTCTTT	CSVRGTGHTEAFF
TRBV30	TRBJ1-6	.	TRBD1	TGTGCCTGGAGTCACCGGGACAGGGCGGGTAATTCACCCCTCCACTTT	CAWSHRDRAGNSPLHF
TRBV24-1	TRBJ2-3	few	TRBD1	TGTGCCACCAGTGATCCCCTACCGGGACAGGGCCTCACGCAGTATTTT	CATSDPLPGQGLTQYF
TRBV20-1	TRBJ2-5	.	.	TGCAGCGCTAAACGGGGGGCCAGGGAAGAGACCCAGTACTTC	CSAKRGAREETQYF
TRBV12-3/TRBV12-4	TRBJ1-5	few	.	TGTGCCAGCAGTCACGGGACCGACCTTAGCAATCAGCCCCAGCATTTT	CASSHGTDLSNQPQHF
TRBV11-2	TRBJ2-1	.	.	TGTGCCAGCAGCTTAGGGGGTGGGCAGTTCTTC	CASSLGGGQFF
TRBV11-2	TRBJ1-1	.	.	TGTGCCAGCAGCTTAGTATATACTGAAGCTTTCTTT	CASSLVYTEAFF
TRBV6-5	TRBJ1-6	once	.	TGTGCCAGCAGTGCAACAGGGAATTCACCCCTCCACTTT	CASSATGNSPLHF
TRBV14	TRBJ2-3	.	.	TGTGCCAGCAGCCAAGGTTTACGGGGAAGAGATACGCAGTATTTT	CASSQGLRGRDTQYF
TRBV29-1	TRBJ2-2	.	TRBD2	TGCAGCGTTCTGCGGGAGCCTGCCGGGGAGCTGTTTTTT	CSVLREPAGELFF
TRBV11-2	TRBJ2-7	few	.	TGTGCCAGCAGCTTAGGCCCGGCCTTGGAGTGGGCTTCACACTTCTACGAGCAGTACTTC	CASSLGPALEWASHFYEQYF
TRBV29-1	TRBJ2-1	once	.	TGCAGCGTTGAAGATAGCCCGGGGACGGAGTTCTTC	CSVEDSPGTEFF
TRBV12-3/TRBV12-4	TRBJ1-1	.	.	TGTGCCAGCAGGGGAGGCGCCCTCACTGAAGCTTTCTTT	CASRGGALTEAFF
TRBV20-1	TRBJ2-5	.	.	TGCAGTGCTAGAGAGGAGCCCAGGAGGCACTTC	CSAREEPRRHF
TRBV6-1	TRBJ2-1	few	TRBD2	TGTGCCAGCAGACCATCCCTAGCGGGGGGCTACAATGAGCAGTTCTTC	CASRPSLAGGYNEQFF
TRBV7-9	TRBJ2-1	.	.	TGTGCCAGCAGACCTGAGGAGGCGGGTGAGCAGTTCTTC	CASRPEEAGEQFF
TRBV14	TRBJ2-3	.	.	TGTGCCAGCAGCCAAGAACGTGGGGGCATCACAGATACGCAGTATTTT	CASSQERGGITDTQYF
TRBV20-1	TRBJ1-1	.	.	TGCAGTGCTAGAAGGGACGGAGTGGCTGCTTTCTTT	CSARRDGVAAFF
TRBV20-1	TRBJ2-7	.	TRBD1	TGCAGTGCCCGCGGGACAGGCTTACAGTACTTC	CSARGTGLQYF
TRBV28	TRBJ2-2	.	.	TGTGCCAGCATCCCCTCGTATCAACGGGACACCGGGGAGCTGTTTTTT	CASIPSYQRDTGELFF
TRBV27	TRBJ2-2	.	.	TGTGCCAGCAAGCGGGCAGGGCCTGCGAACACCGGGGAGCTGTTTTTT	CASKRAGPANTGELFF
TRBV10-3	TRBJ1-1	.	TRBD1	TGTGCCATCAGTGCAGGAGGACAGGGGGTCGGAGCTTTCTTT	CAISAGGQGVGAFF
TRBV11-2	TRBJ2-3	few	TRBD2	TGTGCCAGCAGCTGGGGACTAGCAAGGTATTTT	CASSWGLARYF
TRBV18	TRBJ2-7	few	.	TGTGCCAGCTCACCCGACAGGAGAAAGGGGTCCTACGAGCAGTACTTC	CASSPDRRKGSYEQYF
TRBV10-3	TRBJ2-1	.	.	TGTGCCATCAGGGCCAGCGAGGTCAATGAGCAGTTCTTC	CAIRASEVNEQFF
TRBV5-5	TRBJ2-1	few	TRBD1	TGTGCCAGCAGCCGACAGGGATTTCAGTCCTACAATGAGCAGTTCTTC	CASSRQGFQSYNEQFF
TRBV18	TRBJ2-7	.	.	TGTGCCAGCTCACCACCGATGAATCCCTACGAGCAGTACTTC	CASSPPMNPYEQYF
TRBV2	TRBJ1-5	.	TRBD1	TGTGCCAGCAGAAGGGGGCAGGCCAATCAGCCCCAGCATTTT	CASRRGQANQPQHF
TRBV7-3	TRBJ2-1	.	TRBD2	TGTGCCAGCAGCTTAAGTAGCGGGAAAAATGAGCAGTTCTTC	CASSLSSGKNEQFF
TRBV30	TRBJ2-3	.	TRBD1	TGTGCCTGGAGTGTGAAACCGGGACAGTCGCAGTATTTT	CAWSVKPGQSQYF
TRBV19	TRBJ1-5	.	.	TGTGCCAGTACCGTCGGGGAAAAGGGCAATCAGCCCCAGCATTTT	CASTVGEKGNQPQHF
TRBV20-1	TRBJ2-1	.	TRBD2	TGCAGTGCTGGGACTAGCGGGGGGGCCAGTGAGCAGTTCTTC	CSAGTSGGASEQFF